One sample yielded the 21 T cell receptor beta chains listed below, sequenced in a study of T-cell memory formation after mild COVID-19. TCRdb re-derived calls from the 5' RACE reads in MiXCR, one entry per CDR3 protein. The data contain under 400,000 distinct CDR3 sequences, over 20% of them singletons. Sequences were obtained from PBMCs or a T cell subset sorted from them (not recorded which). The receptors derive from an adult woman who had mild COVID-19 (a few samples of this study predate the infection). Cell type and time point are not known.

As DNA, the CDR3 is TGTGCCAGCAGCTTAAGAGGGCGGAACAATGAGCAGTTCTTC. It specifies CASSLRGRNNEQFF. This sequence joins TRBV7-2 and TRBJ2-1; possibly TRBD2 for D (5 bases). The germline CDR1 and CDR2 sequences are SGHTA and FQGNSA. This CDR3 comprises 14 residues. V lost 2 bases and J 5 bases, leaving 10 bases between the germline ends.

This clonotype was detected only a few times. As DNA, the CDR3 is TGCAGTGCTAGGGGACAGGGGCAGGCCTTGAATCAGCCCCAGCATTTT. As protein: CSARGQGQALNQPQHF. V and J are TRBV20-1 and TRBJ1-5; TRBD1 aligns across 10 bases. Germline V CDR1 and CDR2: DFQATT, SNEGSKA (reference sequence). The CDR3 sequence is 16 residues long. The trim removed 3 bases at V and 4 bases at J, leaving 9 bases unmatched.

This clonotype was picked up a small number of times. The chain employs TRBV4-3 and TRBJ2-1; D gene ambiguous. This CDR3 region has 12 residues. V was pared by 1 base and J by 8 bases, with 6 bases between. Per germline, CDR1 LGHNA and CDR2 YSLEER. The CDR3 bases are TGCGCCAGCAGCCAAGTAGCCCATGAGCAGTTCTTC. Translation gives CASSQVAHEQFF.

This chain's CDR3 is CASSPPSGSEQYF. DNA for the CDR3: TGTGCCAGCAGCCCTCCTAGCGGGAGCGAGCAGTACTTC. The chain employs TRBV7-9 and TRBJ2-7; 10 bases fit TRBD2. V trimming: 5 bases; J trimming: 6 bases; junction bases outside the gene matches: 4. This CDR3 contains 13 residues. In germline, CDR1 is SEHNR, CDR2 FQNEAQ (reference sequence).

The gene calls are TRBV7-3 and TRBJ2-1, with TRBD1 as a possible D gene (5 bases). CDR3 size: 12 residues. V gave up 0 bases and J gave up 9 bases, with 6 bases separating them. Germline values: CDR1 SGHTA, CDR2 FQGTGA. The CDR3 loop reads CASSLTGAEQFF. In nucleotides, the CDR3 is TGTGCCAGCAGCTTAACTGGGGCTGAGCAGTTCTTC.

The chain employs TRBV7-3 and TRBJ2-3, with TRBD2 matching over 8 bases. The CDR3 is made up of 15 amino acids. Germline V gives CDR1 SGHTA, CDR2 FQGTGA. V lost 1 base, J lost 14 bases, and 14 bases stayed unmatched. The CDR3 region has the DNA TGTGCCAGCAGCTTAATGGGCCTAGCGGGCTCCCTGCCGTATTTT. Translation gives CASSLMGLAGSLPYF.

This clonotype was seen only a few times. The chain has TRBV5-8 and TRBJ1-1; D unclear. Trimming pared 0 bases from V and 6 bases from J, leaving 9 bases between. CDR3 size: 13 residues. Germline-derived CDR1 and CDR2 are SGHTS and YDEGEE. This CDR3 is CASSLAWRAEAFF. In DNA form, the CDR3 reads TGTGCCAGCAGCTTGGCCTGGAGGGCTGAAGCTTTCTTT.

This clonotype was observed a handful of times. V is TRBV10-3 and J is TRBJ2-7, with D possibly TRBD1 on 5 matching bases. Germline V lookup: CDR1 ENHRY, CDR2 SYGVKD. The CDR3 contains 13 residues. Trimming cost V 8 bases and J 3 bases, with 14 bases left between them. The CDR3 reads CAIGSDSNYEQYF. DNA for the CDR3: TGTGCCATCGGCTCCGACAGTAACTACGAGCAGTACTTC.

This CDR3 reads CASRAPEGDTQYF. In DNA form, the CDR3 reads TGTGCCAGCAGAGCCCCCGAGGGAGATACGCAGTATTTT. The chain joins TRBV7-3 to TRBJ2-3; D may be TRBD2 (5 bases). The CDR3 contains 13 residues. Germline V gene lookup returns CDR1 SGHTA and CDR2 FQGTGA. Deletions cut 6 bases from V and 5 bases from J, with 12 bases between. Full variable domain (outside the CDR3, taken from reference TRBV7-3 and TRBJ2-3): GAGVSQTPSNKVTEKGKYVELRCDPISGHTALYWYRQSLGQGPEFLIYFQGTGAADDSGLPNDRFFAVRPEGSVSTLKIQRTERGDSAVYLCASRAPEGDTQYFGPGTRLTVL.

This clonotype came up a few times. The CDR3 is CSAVSPSSGATDTQYF. CDR3 bases: TGCAGTGCTGTAAGCCCTTCTAGCGGGGCAACAGATACGCAGTATTTT. The chain links TRBV20-1 to TRBJ2-3, with 9 bases lining up with TRBD2. The trim removed 5 bases at V and 3 bases at J, leaving 12 bases unmatched. Germline assignment: CDR1 DFQATT and CDR2 SNEGSKA (reference sequence). The CDR3 spans 16 residues.

This clonotype appeared many times. The rearrangement uses TRBV7-2 and TRBJ2-1, with TRBD2 matching over 9 bases. CDR3 size: 14 residues. In germline, CDR1 is SGHTA, CDR2 FQGNSA. The junction had 5 bases not matched to a gene; V was cut back by 5 bases and J by 6 bases. Here the CDR3 DNA reads TGTGCCAGCAGCAAGACTAGCGGCACCAATGAGCAGTTCTTC. Translated: CASSKTSGTNEQFF.

This chain joins TRBV19 and TRBJ2-2; TRBD1 might be the D (6 bases). The CDR3 runs 15 residues. Per the germline V gene, CDR1 is LNHDA and CDR2 is SQIVND (reference sequence). V lost 3 bases to trimming and J lost 6 bases, with 14 bases between them. The CDR3 sequence is CASSIGGQRAGELFF. CDR3 nucleotide sequence: TGTGCCAGTAGTATTGGCGGACAGAGGGCCGGGGAGCTGTTTTTT. The full variable domain, completed using reference TRBV19 and TRBJ2-2, is DGGITQSPKYLFRKEGQNVTLSCEQNLNHDAMYWYRQDPGQGLRLIYYSQIVNDFQKGDIAEGYSVSREKKESFPLTVTSAQKNPTAFYLCASSIGGQRAGELFFGEGSRLTVL.

This clonotype was seen more than once but under ten times. The gene calls are TRBV28 and TRBJ2-6; possibly TRBD1 for D (6 bases). The CDR3 runs 19 residues. Germline CDR1 MDHEN, CDR2 SYDVKM. V was trimmed by 2 bases and J by 0 bases, leaving 17 bases between them. The CDR3 bases are TGTGCCAGCAGTTTAGGTCTAGGCAGGGGCAGCTCTGGGGCCAACGTCCTGACTTTC. Translation gives CASSLGLGRGSSGANVLTF.

This clonotype showed up just a few times. The chain recombines TRBV27 with TRBJ2-7, with a tentative D call TRBD2 (7 bases). The CDR3 totals 17 residues. Trimming left V 1 base short and J 7 bases short, with 23 bases between. From germline, CDR1 is MNHEY and CDR2 SMNVEV (reference sequence). The CDR3, as DNA: TGTGCCAGCAGTTTATTTCCCGGTCTAGGGGGGGCAGGTGAGCAGTACTTC. Its translation is CASSLFPGLGGAGEQYF.

A note on this clonotype: The junction shows a germline mismatch at one end, possibly a read error. The gene calls are TRBV29-1 and TRBJ1-4; maybe TRBD1 (5 bases). CDR1 SQVTM and CDR2 ANQGSEA come from the germline V gene. The CDR3 sequence is 11 residues long. The CDR3 DNA is TGCAGCGTTGCGGCCCCCGGGACCCTGATTTTT. This translates into CSVAAPGTLIF.

This chain links TRBV4-1 with TRBJ1-4; 7 positions match TRBD1. Germline-derived CDR1 and CDR2 are MGHRA and YSYEKL. The ends lost 1 base at V and 4 bases at J; junction bases unmatched: 6. This CDR3 has 16 amino acids. CDR3 region: CASSQGLDRFNEKLFF. DNA of the CDR3: TGCGCCAGCAGCCAAGGTCTGGACAGGTTTAATGAAAAACTGTTTTTT.

The rearrangement uses TRBV12-3 or TRBV12-4 and TRBJ2-5; no clear D gene. V lost 3 bases, J lost 4 bases, and 12 bases lay in between. The CDR3 sequence is 14 residues long. The CDR3 DNA is TGTGCCAGCAGTTTGCGCCTGGTAGGAGAGACCCAGTACTTC. Its translation is CASSLRLVGETQYF.

The V and J genes are TRBV20-1 and TRBJ1-5; the D gene is possibly TRBD1 (5 bases). Trimming removed 5 bases from V and 3 bases from J, with 17 bases in between. The CDR3 spans 15 residues. In germline, CDR1 is DFQATT, CDR2 SNEGSKA (reference sequence). The CDR3 loop reads CSAPQVGAVNQPQHF. The CDR3 nucleotides are TGCAGTGCTCCACAAGTCGGGGCCGTCAATCAGCCCCAGCATTTT.

This clonotype was detected a few times. The chain has TRBV7-2 and TRBJ1-1; D unclear. Per germline, CDR1 SGHTA and CDR2 FQGNSA. This CDR3 contains 14 residues. V lost 8 bases to trimming and J lost 3 bases, with 16 bases between them. The CDR3 here is CASLAPPADTEAFF. CDR3 nucleotides: TGTGCCAGCTTAGCTCCCCCAGCGGACACTGAAGCTTTCTTT.

This chain links TRBV11-2 with TRBJ2-7; D remains ambiguous. Per the germline V gene, CDR1 is SGHAT and CDR2 is FQNNGV. The CDR3 loop spans 15 amino acids. V lost 0 bases and J lost 0, with 9 bases in between. CDR3 sequence (DNA): TGTGCCAGCAGCTTAGATTATGCCAGCTCCTACGAGCAGTACTTC. It specifies CASSLDYASSYEQYF.

The chain has TRBV29-1 and TRBJ2-1; 10 nucleotides align to TRBD1. V shed 4 bases and J 8 bases; nucleotides not matched to a gene: 5. Germline V gene data show CDR1 as SQVTM and CDR2 as ANQGSEA. This CDR3 contains 13 residues. The CDR3 reads CSVAPDRGDEQFF. DNA for the CDR3: TGCAGCGTTGCCCCGGACAGGGGGGATGAGCAGTTCTTC.